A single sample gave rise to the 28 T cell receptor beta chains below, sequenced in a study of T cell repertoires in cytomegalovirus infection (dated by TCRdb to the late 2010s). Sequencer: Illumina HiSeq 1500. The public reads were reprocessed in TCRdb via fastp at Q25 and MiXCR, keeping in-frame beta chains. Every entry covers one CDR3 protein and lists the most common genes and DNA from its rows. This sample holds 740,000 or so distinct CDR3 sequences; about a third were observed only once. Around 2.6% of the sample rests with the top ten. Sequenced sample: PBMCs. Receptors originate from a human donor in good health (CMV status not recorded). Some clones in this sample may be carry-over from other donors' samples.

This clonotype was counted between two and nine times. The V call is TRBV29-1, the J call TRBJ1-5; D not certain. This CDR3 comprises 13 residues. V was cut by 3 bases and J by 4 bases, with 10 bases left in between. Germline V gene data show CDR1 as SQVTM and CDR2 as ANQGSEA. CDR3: CSVEWAENQPQHF. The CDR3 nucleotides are TGCAGCGTTGAGTGGGCCGAGAATCAGCCCCAGCATTTT. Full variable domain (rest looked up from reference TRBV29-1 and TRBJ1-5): SAVISQKPSRDICQRGTSLTIQCQVDSQVTMMFWYRQQPGQSLTLIATANQGSEATYESGFVIDKFPISRPNLTFSTLTVSNMSPEDSSIYLCSVEWAENQPQHFGDGTRLSIL.

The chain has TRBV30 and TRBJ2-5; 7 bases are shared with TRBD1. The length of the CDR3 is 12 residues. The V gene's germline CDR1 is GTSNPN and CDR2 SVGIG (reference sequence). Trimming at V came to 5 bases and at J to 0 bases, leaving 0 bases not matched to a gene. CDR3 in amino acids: CAWGTDQETQYF. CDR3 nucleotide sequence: TGTGCCTGGGGGACAGACCAAGAGACCCAGTACTTC.

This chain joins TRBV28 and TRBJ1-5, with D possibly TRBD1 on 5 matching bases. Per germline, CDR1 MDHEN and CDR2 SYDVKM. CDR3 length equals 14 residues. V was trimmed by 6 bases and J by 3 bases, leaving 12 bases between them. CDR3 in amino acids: CASSTWGFNQPQHF. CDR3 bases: TGTGCCAGCAGCACCTGGGGGTTCAATCAGCCCCAGCATTTT.

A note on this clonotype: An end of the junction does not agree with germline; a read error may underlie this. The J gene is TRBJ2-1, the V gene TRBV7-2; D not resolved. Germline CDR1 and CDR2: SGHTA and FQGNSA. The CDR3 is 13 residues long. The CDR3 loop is CDSILGAYNEQFF. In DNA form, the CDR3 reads TGTGACAGCATCCTAGGAGCCTACAATGAGCAGTTCTTC.

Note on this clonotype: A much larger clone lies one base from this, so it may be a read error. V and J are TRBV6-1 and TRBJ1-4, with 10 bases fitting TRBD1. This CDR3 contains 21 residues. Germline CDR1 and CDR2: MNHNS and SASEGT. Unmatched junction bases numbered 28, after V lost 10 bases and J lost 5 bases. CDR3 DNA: TGTGCCATCAGGCCGGCCCCCGGGACAGGGGACCCTGGGGGTCTAAATGAAAAACTGTTTTTT. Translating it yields CAIRPAPGTGDPGGLNEKLFF.

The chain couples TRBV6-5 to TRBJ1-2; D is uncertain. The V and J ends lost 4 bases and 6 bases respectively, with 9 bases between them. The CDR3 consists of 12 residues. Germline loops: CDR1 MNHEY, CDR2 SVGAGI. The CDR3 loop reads CASSSKKDGYTF. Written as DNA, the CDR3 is TGTGCCAGCAGTTCTAAGAAAGATGGCTACACCTTC.

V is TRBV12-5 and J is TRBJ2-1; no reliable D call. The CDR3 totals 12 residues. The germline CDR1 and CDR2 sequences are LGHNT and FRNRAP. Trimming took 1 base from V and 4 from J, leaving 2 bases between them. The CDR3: CASGLGYNEQFF. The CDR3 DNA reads TGTGCTAGTGGTTTGGGGTACAATGAGCAGTTCTTC. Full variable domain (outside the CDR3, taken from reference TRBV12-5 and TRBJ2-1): DARVTQTPRHKVTEMGQEVTMRCQPILGHNTVFWYRQTMMQGLELLAYFRNRAPLDDSGMPKDRFSAEMPDATLATLKIQPSEPRDSAVYFCASGLGYNEQFFGPGTRLTVL.

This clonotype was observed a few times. The CDR3 sequence is CASNPGTGATDTQYF. The CDR3 bases are TGTGCCAGCAATCCCGGGACCGGGGCGACAGATACGCAGTATTTT. The chain employs TRBV6-5 and TRBJ2-3; TRBD1 or TRBD2 may be the D gene (5 bases each). The V and J ends lost 7 bases and 3 bases respectively, with 17 bases between them. CDR3 length: 15 residues. In germline, CDR1 is MNHEY, CDR2 SVGAGI.

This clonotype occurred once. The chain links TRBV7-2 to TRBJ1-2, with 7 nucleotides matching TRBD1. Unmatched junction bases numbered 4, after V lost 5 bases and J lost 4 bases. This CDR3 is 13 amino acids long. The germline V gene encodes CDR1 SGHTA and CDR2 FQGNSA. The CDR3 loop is CASSTDRVYGYTF. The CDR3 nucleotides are TGTGCCAGCAGCACCGACAGGGTCTATGGCTACACCTTC.

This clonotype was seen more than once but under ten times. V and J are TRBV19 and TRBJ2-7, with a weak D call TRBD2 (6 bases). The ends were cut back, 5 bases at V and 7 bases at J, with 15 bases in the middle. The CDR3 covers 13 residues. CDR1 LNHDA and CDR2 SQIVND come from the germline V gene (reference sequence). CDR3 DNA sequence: TGTGCCAGTAGTGCGGGGAGTGGGCGAGAGCAGTACTTC. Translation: CASSAGSGREQYF. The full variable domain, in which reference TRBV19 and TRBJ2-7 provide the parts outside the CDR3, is DGGITQSPKYLFRKEGQNVTLSCEQNLNHDAMYWYRQDPGQGLRLIYYSQIVNDFQKGDIAEGYSVSREKKESFPLTVTSAQKNPTAFYLCASSAGSGREQYFGPGTRLTVT.

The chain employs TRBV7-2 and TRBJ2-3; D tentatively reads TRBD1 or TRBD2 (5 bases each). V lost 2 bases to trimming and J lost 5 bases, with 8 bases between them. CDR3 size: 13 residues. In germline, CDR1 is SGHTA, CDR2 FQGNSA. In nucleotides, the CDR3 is TGTGCCAGCAGCTTACTTGGGGGAGATACGCAGTATTTT. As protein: CASSLLGGDTQYF.

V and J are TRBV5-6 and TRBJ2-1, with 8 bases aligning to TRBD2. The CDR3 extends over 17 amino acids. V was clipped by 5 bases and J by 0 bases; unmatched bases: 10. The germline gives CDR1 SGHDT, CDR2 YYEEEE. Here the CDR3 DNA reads TGTGCCAGCAGTCCACTTAGCGGGACGAGCTCCTACAATGAGCAGTTCTTC. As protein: CASSPLSGTSSYNEQFF.

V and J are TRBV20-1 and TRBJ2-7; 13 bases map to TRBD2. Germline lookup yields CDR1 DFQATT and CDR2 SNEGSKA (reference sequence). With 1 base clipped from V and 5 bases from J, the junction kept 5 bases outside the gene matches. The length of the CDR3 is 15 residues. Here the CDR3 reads CSARAKLAGGHEQYF. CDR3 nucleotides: TGCAGTGCTAGAGCCAAACTAGCGGGAGGGCACGAGCAGTACTTC.

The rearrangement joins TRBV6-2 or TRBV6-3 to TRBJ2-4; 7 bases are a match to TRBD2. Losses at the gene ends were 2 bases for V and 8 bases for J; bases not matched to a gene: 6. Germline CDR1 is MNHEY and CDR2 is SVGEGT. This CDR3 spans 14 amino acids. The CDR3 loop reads CASSYEGLGDIQYF. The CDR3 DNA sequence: TGTGCCAGCAGTTACGAAGGACTAGGGGACATTCAGTACTTC.

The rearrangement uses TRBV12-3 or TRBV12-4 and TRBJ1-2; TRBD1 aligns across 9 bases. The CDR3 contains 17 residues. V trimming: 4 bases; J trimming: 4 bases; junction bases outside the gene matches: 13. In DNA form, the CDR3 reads TGTGCCAGCAGTTCACGCTCTCCGACGGACAGGGGCTATGGCTACACCTTC. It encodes CASSSRSPTDRGYGYTF.

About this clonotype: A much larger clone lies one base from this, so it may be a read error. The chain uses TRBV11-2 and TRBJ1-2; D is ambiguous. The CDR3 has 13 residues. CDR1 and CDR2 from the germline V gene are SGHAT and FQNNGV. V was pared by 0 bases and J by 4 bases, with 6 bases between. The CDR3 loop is CASSLDSFYGYTF. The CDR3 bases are TGTGCCAGCAGCTTAGACAGCTTCTATGGCTACACCTTC.

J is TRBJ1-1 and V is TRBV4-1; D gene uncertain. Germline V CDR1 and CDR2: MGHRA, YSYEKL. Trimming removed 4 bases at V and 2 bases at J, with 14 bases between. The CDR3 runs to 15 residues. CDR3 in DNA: TGCGCCAGCAGCCCCGGGCGGCAAATTAACACTGAAGCTTTCTTT. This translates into CASSPGRQINTEAFF.

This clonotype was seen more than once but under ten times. CDR3 protein: CASSEALGQFF. The CDR3 nucleotides are TGTGCCAGCAGTGAGGCTCTTGGTCAGTTCTTC. The chain recombines TRBV2 with TRBJ2-1; D remains ambiguous. Germline values: CDR1 SNHLY, CDR2 FYNNEI. This CDR3 is built from 11 residues. With 3 bases removed from V and 13 bases from J, the gap between germline ends came to 10 bases.

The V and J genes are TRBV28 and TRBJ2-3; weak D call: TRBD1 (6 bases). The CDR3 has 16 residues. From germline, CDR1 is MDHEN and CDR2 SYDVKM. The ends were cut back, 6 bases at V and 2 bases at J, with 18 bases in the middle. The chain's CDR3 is CASSLAFDRSTDTQYF. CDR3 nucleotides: TGTGCCAGCAGCCTGGCCTTCGACAGGTCCACAGATACGCAGTATTTT.

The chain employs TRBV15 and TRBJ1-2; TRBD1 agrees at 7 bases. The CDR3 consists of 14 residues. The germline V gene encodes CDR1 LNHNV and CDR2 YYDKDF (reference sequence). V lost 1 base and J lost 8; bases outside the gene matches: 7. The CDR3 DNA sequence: TGTGCCACCAGCAGAGTAATGACAGGGTTCGGCTACACCTTC. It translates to CATSRVMTGFGYTF.

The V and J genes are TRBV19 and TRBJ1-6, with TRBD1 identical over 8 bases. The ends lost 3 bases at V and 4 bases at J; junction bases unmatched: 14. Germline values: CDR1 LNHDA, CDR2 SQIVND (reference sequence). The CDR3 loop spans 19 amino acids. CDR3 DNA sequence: TGTGCCAGTAGTATTGGGGACAGGCGCAACCTCGGATATAATTCACCCCTCCACTTT. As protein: CASSIGDRRNLGYNSPLHF.

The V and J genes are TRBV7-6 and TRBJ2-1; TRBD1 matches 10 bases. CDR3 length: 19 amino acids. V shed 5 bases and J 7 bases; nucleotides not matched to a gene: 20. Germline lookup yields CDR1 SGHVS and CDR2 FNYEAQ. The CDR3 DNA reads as TGTGCCAGCAGCCGCACCGGGACAGGGGACCCAACTTACTTTAATGAGCAGTTCTTC. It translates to CASSRTGTGDPTYFNEQFF.

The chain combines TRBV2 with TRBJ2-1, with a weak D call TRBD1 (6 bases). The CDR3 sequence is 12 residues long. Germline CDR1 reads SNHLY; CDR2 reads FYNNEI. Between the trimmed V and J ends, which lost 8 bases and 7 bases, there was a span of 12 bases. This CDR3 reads CASRDTGNEQFF. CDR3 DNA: TGTGCCAGCCGGGACACCGGTAATGAGCAGTTCTTC.

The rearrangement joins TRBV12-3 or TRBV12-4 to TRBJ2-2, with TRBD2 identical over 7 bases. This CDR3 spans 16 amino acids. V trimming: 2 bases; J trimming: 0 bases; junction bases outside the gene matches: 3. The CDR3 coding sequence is TGTGCCAGCAGTTTAACGCTAGCGGCGAACACCGGGGAGCTGTTTTTT. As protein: CASSLTLAANTGELFF.

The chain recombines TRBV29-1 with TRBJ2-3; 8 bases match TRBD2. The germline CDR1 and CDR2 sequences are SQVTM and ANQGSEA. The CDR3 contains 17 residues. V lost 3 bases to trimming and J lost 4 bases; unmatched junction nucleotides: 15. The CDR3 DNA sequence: TGCAGCGTTGAGTCCGTAGCGGGGATTGCAGGCGCAGATACGCAGTATTTT. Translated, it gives CSVESVAGIAGADTQYF.

This chain's CDR3 is CASSPGSEGYGYTF. The CDR3, as DNA: TGCGCCAGCAGCCCCGGTTCCGAGGGGTATGGCTACACCTTC. The rearrangement links TRBV5-1 to TRBJ1-2; TRBD1 is a possible D gene (5 bases). Germline loops: CDR1 SGHRS, CDR2 YFSETQ. The CDR3 contains 14 residues. Trimming pared 4 bases from V and 5 bases from J, leaving 15 bases between.

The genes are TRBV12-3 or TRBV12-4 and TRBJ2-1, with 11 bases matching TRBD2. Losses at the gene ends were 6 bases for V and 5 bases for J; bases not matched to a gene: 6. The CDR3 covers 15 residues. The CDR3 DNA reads TGTGCCAGCAGCAACCTAGCGGGGGGAGACAATGAGCAGTTCTTC. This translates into CASSNLAGGDNEQFF.

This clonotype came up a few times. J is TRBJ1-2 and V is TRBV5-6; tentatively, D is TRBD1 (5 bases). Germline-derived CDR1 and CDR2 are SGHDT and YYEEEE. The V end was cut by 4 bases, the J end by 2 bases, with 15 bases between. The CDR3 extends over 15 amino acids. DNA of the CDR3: TGTGCCAGCAGCCCAACCCCGACAGAGAACTATGGCTACACCTTC. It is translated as CASSPTPTENYGYTF.